The source of this TCR beta chain is a study of Ad26.COV2.S vaccination and SARS-CoV-2 variants (dated by TCRdb to about 2021). Concerning the study at large: Donors in the vaccine arm were drawn from COV1001, a multicentre, randomized, double-blind, placebo-controlled phase I-IIa trial testing Ad26.COV2.S in healthy adults. Blinding of investigators to trial group allocation was maintained during experiments and outcome assessment. Trial participants were randomized into five groups of five: low-dose or high-dose Ad26.COV2.S given once or twice, or placebo on both occasions. Dosing of Ad26.COV2.S was intramuscular, at either 5x10^10 or 1x10^11 viral particles, delivered as one shot or as two shots spaced 56 days apart. Sequencing of the TCRbeta repertoire served to evaluate the specificity and breadth of SARS-CoV-2-reactive T cell receptors following Ad26.COV2.S vaccination. The TCR-sequenced set comprised approximately 32 samples: about 19 Ad26.COV2.S vaccine recipients, 5 placebo recipients and 8 SARS-CoV-2 convalescent individuals.

The study at large found these results: After vaccination, spike-specific CD8+ and CD4+ T cell responses were reported to show substantial breadth. Non-spike TCR breadth was comparable between vaccine and placebo recipients, consistent with the vaccine containing only spike. The study lacked the statistical power to compare responses across vaccine doses or regimens. Ad26.COV2.S recipients had higher spike-specific TCR breadth than placebo recipients (P = 0.0014). According to the authors, total T cell responses may have been underestimated by the TCR breadth and depth analyses.

TCRbeta CDR3 regions were sequenced with the immunoSEQ Assay. After extraction, genomic DNA underwent amplification by bias-controlled multiplex PCR, followed by high-throughput sequencing. The authors' pipeline ran thus. To quantify the absolute abundance of every unique TCRbeta CDR3 region, sequences were collapsed and filtered. T cell fraction was estimated by normalization of TCRbeta template counts to usable DNA, with usable DNA being measured through amplification of reference genes present in all nucleated cells. Repertoire TCRs were annotated as SARS-CoV-2-specific when V gene, CDR3 amino acid sequence and J gene were exactly matched to a known reactive TCR set. MIRA supplied the reference SARS-CoV-2 TCR set, which was filtered for enrichment in COVID-19-positive ImmuneCODE repertoires so that public or cross-reactive TCRs were removed. Drawing on the MIRA antigens, annotated TCRs were analysed further at the level of specific ORF or position within ORF. Breadth was defined as annotated unique rearrangements over total unique productive rearrangements; depth was the summed frequency of those rearrangements. Two-sided Wilcoxon rank-sum tests were applied when comparing TCR breadth between groups. The table comes from immuneACCESS by way of TCRdb, which keeps in-frame sequences with V and J called. Part of the clones is missing from these tables; in studies checked, under half for an unresolved V gene and the rest for unknown reasons. The DNA was the basis for D and trimming; V, J and clone size are from that table. A total of 320,000 or so clones appear in this sample, roughly 90% of them only once. Around 5.5% of the sample is taken by the ten largest.

A note on this clone: No antigen is known for it. The record has no base qualities; no much larger clone is one base away.

CDR3 length: 11 amino acids, cysteine to phenylalanine. Only the CDR3 part of the read is kept: 33 bases, read in frame from the first base. Trimming at the junction amounts to 4 bases on V and 9 bases on J, and the germline ends lie 7 bases apart. Reading the germline V gene (reference sequence) gives CDR1 LGHDT and CDR2 YNNKEL. This specimen's treatment or condition label, interpreted: about 20 received Ad26.COV2.S at low or high dose, single or two shots; about 5 received placebo; per-sample allocation not given. For vaccine and placebo recipients, the sequenced repertoires came from samples collected on day 63 after the first injection. In Cohort 1b, around 23 adults aged 18-55 years were enrolled at a single site in Boston, USA, between 29 July and 7 August 2020. As a vaccine, Ad26.COV2.S was a replication-incompetent adenovirus type 26 vector that expressed a prefusion-stabilized SARS-CoV-2 spike protein derived from the original Wuhan strain.

The V and J genes are TRBV3-1 (or the pseudogene TRBV3-2) and TRBJ1-3, with the D gene not confidently named. The source was peripheral blood, collected in a trial of Ad26.COV2.S vaccine versus placebo. The source is a person between 18 and 65 years old who received the Ad26.COV2.S COVID-19 vaccine or a placebo. The DNA is TGTGCCAGCAGCCTGGGCGTCACCATATATTTT. Protein translation: CASSLGVTIYF.